These 27 T cell receptor beta chains share one sample of origin, sequenced in a study of cytomegalovirus exposure and HLA in healthy donors. Researchers ran the PCR with 60 Vbeta and 13 Jbeta primers. This table comes from immunoSEQ multiplex PCR, and its TCRdb copy is limited to in-frame clones, with some not included. This sample has about 210,000 clones, with around 80% found just once. The source material was PBMCs. These receptor sequences come from a boy aged 10-17 years in good health and CMV-seronegative.

J is TRBJ2-3 and V is TRBV30, with D unclear. In germline, CDR1 is GTSNPN, CDR2 SVGIG (reference sequence). The CDR3 runs to 13 residues. Trimming took off 2 bases at V and 6 bases at J, with 12 bases between the two ends. This chain's CDR3 is CAWSSGGPDTQYF. CDR3 nucleotide sequence: TGTGCCTGGAGTTCCGGTGGTCCGGATACGCAGTATTTT.

This clone showed up just a few times. This chain connects TRBV9 to TRBJ1-2, with 7 bases matching TRBD1. This CDR3 region has 13 residues. Germline assignment: CDR1 SGDLS and CDR2 YYNGEE. V dropped 3 bases and J dropped 6; count of bases not matched to a gene: 5. This CDR3 is CASSDTGAHGYTF. CDR3 in DNA: TGTGCCAGCAGCGATACAGGGGCACATGGCTACACCTTC.

This chain connects TRBV7-8 to TRBJ1-5; D unresolved. V shed 4 bases and J shed 3 bases, with 10 bases lying between them. Per the germline V gene, CDR1 is SGHVS and CDR2 is FQNEAQ. The CDR3 extends over 14 amino acids. The CDR3 region is CASSSTRDNQPQHF. The CDR3 DNA reads as TGTGCCAGCAGCTCAACACGGGACAATCAGCCCCAGCATTTT.

The chain recombines TRBV7-6 with TRBJ2-7; 9 nucleotides align to TRBD1. CDR3 size: 15 residues. Germline V gene data show CDR1 as SGHVS and CDR2 as FNYEAQ. The V gene end was trimmed by 5 bases and the J gene end by 0 bases; junction bases not matched to a gene: 5. The CDR3 is CASSLLTGGSYEQYF. The DNA for the CDR3 is TGTGCCAGCAGCCTCCTGACAGGGGGCTCCTACGAGCAGTACTTC.

The V gene is TRBV11-3, the J gene TRBJ2-5; D is unclear. V was pared by 1 base and J by 3 bases, with 12 bases between. CDR1 and CDR2 (germline): SGHNT, YENEEA. The CDR3 has 15 amino acids. The CDR3: CASSLVVGSKETQYF. DNA for the CDR3: TGTGCCAGCAGCTTAGTGGTTGGCTCCAAAGAGACCCAGTACTTC.

The chain has TRBV7-9 and TRBJ1-2; D call uncertain. Trimming stripped 1 base from V and 0 bases from J, with 9 bases between. The germline V gene encodes CDR1 SEHNR and CDR2 FQNEAQ (reference sequence). The CDR3 extends over 15 amino acids. The CDR3 sequence: CASSLDRLANYGYTF. The CDR3, as DNA: TGTGCCAGCAGCTTAGATCGATTAGCTAACTATGGCTACACCTTC.

As concerns this clone: Within the sample, other DNA sequences also encode this same CDR3. V and J are TRBV9 and TRBJ2-1, with D unresolved. V dropped 0 bases and J dropped 8 bases, with 3 bases sitting between them. The CDR3 is made up of 11 amino acids. Germline-derived CDR1 and CDR2 are SGDLS and YYNGEE. The CDR3 nucleotides read TGTGCCAGCAGCGTAGTAGATGAGCAGTTCTTC. This codes for CASSVVDEQFF.

The chain couples TRBV7-6 to TRBJ2-5; 8 bases fit TRBD2. CDR3 size: 15 residues. The J segment lost 2 bases and the V segment lost 8 bases, leaving 10 bases of the junction unmatched. Germline CDR1 is SGHVS and CDR2 is FNYEAQ. The CDR3 loop is CASSLGRGAQETQYF. The CDR3 DNA follows: TGTGCCAGCTCTCTGGGGCGGGGGGCACAAGAGACCCAGTACTTC.

V and J are TRBV9 and TRBJ1-6; 9 positions match TRBD1. Per germline, CDR1 SGDLS and CDR2 YYNGEE. V was pared by 4 bases and J by 10 bases, with 9 bases of the junction left unmatched. The CDR3 is 15 amino acids. The CDR3 region is CASSSRQGVRSPLHF. The CDR3 coding sequence is TGTGCCAGCAGCTCCAGACAGGGGGTAAGGTCACCCCTCCACTTT.

The chain is built from TRBV21-1 and TRBJ1-2; TRBD1, the table's D call, was not compared with the DNA. TRBV21-1 is a listed pseudogene. The CDR3 covers 20 residues. The CDR3 nucleotides read TGTGCCAGCAGCCTAAGACGTGCCGGGACAGGGGGGCACTGCAACTATGGCTACACCTTC. Its translation: CASSLRRAGTGGHCNYGYTF.

This clone was counted once. The J gene is TRBJ1-1, the V gene TRBV4-1; 10 bases are a match to TRBD1. Germline loops: CDR1 MGHRA, CDR2 YSYEKL. The ends lost 1 base at V and 3 bases at J; junction bases unmatched: 5. The CDR3 has 16 amino acids. This CDR3 is CASSQVGGQGYTEAFF. The CDR3 nucleotides read TGCGCCAGCAGCCAAGTGGGGGGACAGGGGTACACTGAAGCTTTCTTT.

V usage is TRBV5-1 and J usage is TRBJ2-3; possibly TRBD2 for D (6 bases). The CDR3 is 15 amino acids. With 4 bases removed from V and 0 bases from J, the gap between germline ends came to 12 bases. From germline, CDR1 is SGHRS and CDR2 YFSETQ. The CDR3 reads CASSPTRESTDTQYF. Written as DNA, the CDR3 is TGCGCCAGCAGCCCGACTAGAGAGAGCACAGATACGCAGTATTTT.

This chain joins TRBV7-8 and TRBJ2-3; 8 positions match TRBD1. The CDR3 totals 16 residues. V was pared by 2 bases and J by 4 bases, with 8 bases of the junction left unmatched. The germline CDR1 and CDR2 sequences are SGHVS and FQNEAQ. The CDR3 protein is CASSLPTGGGADTQYF. The CDR3 region has the DNA TGTGCCAGCAGCTTACCTACAGGGGGTGGCGCAGATACGCAGTATTTT.

Comments on this clone: Other DNA sequences of this sample code for an identical CDR3. The genes are TRBV11-2 and TRBJ1-2, with 10 bases matching TRBD1. Germline CDR1 is SGHAT and CDR2 is FQNNGV. This CDR3 comprises 15 residues. Trimming cost V 5 bases and J 4 bases; bases outside gene matches: 7. This CDR3 reads CASSPRTGGGYGYTF. In nucleotides, the CDR3 is TGTGCCAGCAGCCCCCGGACAGGGGGAGGCTATGGCTACACCTTC. The full variable domain, rest sourced from reference TRBV11-2 and TRBJ1-2, is EAGVAQSPRYKIIEKRQSVAFWCNPISGHATLYWYQQILGQGPKLLIQFQNNGVVDDSQLPKDRFSAERLKGVDSTLKIQPAKLEDSAVYLCASSPRTGGGYGYTFGSGTRLTVV.

J is TRBJ2-3 and V is TRBV4-2; 9 bases map to TRBD2. The CDR3 runs to 16 residues. The trim removed 4 bases at V and 6 bases at J, leaving 11 bases unmatched. The germline gives CDR1 LGHNA, CDR2 YNFKEQ. The DNA for the CDR3 is TGTGCCAGCAGCCGTCAGAGGCGGGGGGGGTCGGATACGCAGTATTTT. As protein: CASSRQRRGGSDTQYF.

This clone has only a few counts. V is TRBV19 and J is TRBJ2-7; D may be TRBD2 (6 bases). Looked up from germline, CDR1 is LNHDA and CDR2 is SQIVND (reference sequence). This CDR3 comprises 14 residues. V lost 4 bases and J lost 2, with 12 bases in between. The CDR3 nucleotides are TGTGCCAGTAGTAGGAATACTAGCCCCTACGAGCAGTACTTC. The encoded protein is CASSRNTSPYEQYF.

This chain connects TRBV4-2 to TRBJ2-5; TRBD2 agrees at 7 bases. The DNA end lines up better with TRBJ2-7; the J call may be wrong. This CDR3 region has 16 residues. Germline assignment: CDR1 LGHNA and CDR2 YNFKEQ. The CDR3 loop is CASSQPQLALTYEQYF. In nucleotides, the CDR3 is TGTGCCAGCAGCCAACCGCAACTAGCGCTAACCTACGAGCAGTACTTC.

This clone was seen a single time. The chain has TRBV30 and TRBJ2-1, with D perhaps TRBD2 (5 bases). Germline V gene data show CDR1 as GTSNPN and CDR2 as SVGIG (reference sequence). The CDR3 loop spans 13 amino acids. V lost 2 bases and J 8 bases, leaving 13 bases between the germline ends. The CDR3 DNA is TGTGCCTGGAGTCTCCGGACCGGGGATGAGCAGTTCTTC. It codes for CAWSLRTGDEQFF.

The rearrangement links TRBV9 to TRBJ1-4, with no clear D. V was cut by 0 bases and J by 8 bases, with 11 bases left in between. The CDR3 totals 14 residues. Germline V CDR1 and CDR2: SGDLS, YYNGEE. As DNA, the CDR3 is TGTGCCAGCAGCGTAGGCAGGAGGGTCGAAAAACTGTTTTTT. Translation: CASSVGRRVEKLFF. Supplemented by reference TRBV9 and TRBJ1-4, the full variable domain reads DSGVTQTPKHLITATGQRVTLRCSPRSGDLSVYWYQQSLDQGLQFLIQYYNGEERAKGNILERFSAQQFPDLHSELNLSSLELGDSALYFCASSVGRRVEKLFFGSGTQLSVL.

The rearrangement joins TRBV7-6 to TRBJ2-7; perhaps TRBD1 as D (6 bases). The length of the CDR3 is 17 residues. The V gene lost 5 bases and the J gene lost 4 bases, with 24 bases spanning the gap. CDR1 is SGHVS and CDR2 is FNYEAQ in the germline V gene. The CDR3: CASSHWRSGTKQYEQYF. The CDR3 DNA reads TGTGCCAGCAGCCACTGGAGGTCCGGGACAAAACAATACGAGCAGTACTTC.

This clone occurred once. The rearrangement joins TRBV4-2 to TRBJ2-1; 7 bases are shared with TRBD2. This CDR3 region has 18 residues. Losses at the gene ends were 0 bases for V and 0 bases for J; bases not matched to a gene: 8. Germline assignment: CDR1 LGHNA and CDR2 YNFKEQ. The CDR3 region has the DNA TGTGCCAGCAGCCAAGATATCAGGCGGGAGAGCTCCTACAATGAGCAGTTCTTC. As protein: CASSQDIRRESSYNEQFF.

This rearrangement joins TRBV30 to TRBJ1-2; TRBD1 aligns across 9 bases. CDR1 and CDR2 (germline): GTSNPN, SVGIG (reference sequence). V dropped 5 bases and J dropped 1; count of bases not matched to a gene: 2. This CDR3 comprises 13 residues. The CDR3 bases are TGTGCCTGGGCGGGACAGGGTAACTATGGCTACACCTTC. It encodes CAWAGQGNYGYTF.

This clone was recorded a few times. This chain uses TRBV25-1 with TRBJ1-1; D not certain. The ends were cut back, 3 bases at V and 4 bases at J, with 12 bases in the middle. Germline CDR1 MGHDK, CDR2 SYGVNS. The CDR3 is 14 amino acids. The CDR3 DNA follows: TGTGCCAGCAGTGAGCTCTTGGGGAGCACTGAAGCTTTCTTT. Its translation is CASSELLGSTEAFF. The entire variable domain, with the rest obtained from reference TRBV25-1 and TRBJ1-1, is as follows: EADIYQTPRYLVIGTGKKITLECSQTMGHDKMYWYQQDPGMELHLIHYSYGVNSTEKGDLSSESTVSRIRTEHFPLTLESARPSHTSQYLCASSELLGSTEAFFGQGTRLTVV.

The chain employs TRBV11-2 and TRBJ2-3; perhaps TRBD2 as D (7 bases). CDR1 and CDR2 (germline): SGHAT, FQNNGV. The CDR3 runs to 16 residues. V was shortened by 5 bases and J by 1 base, with 16 bases between the two germline ends. In DNA, the CDR3 is TGTGCCAGCAGCCTACTGGGGGGGCCAGGCACAGATACGCAGTATTTT. Residues: CASSLLGGPGTDTQYF.

In its sample, this clone was seen once. V and J are TRBV29-1 and TRBJ1-4; D ambiguous. The germline gives CDR1 SQVTM, CDR2 ANQGSEA. The V gene lost 4 bases and the J gene lost 1 base, with 7 bases spanning the gap. The CDR3 is 13 amino acids. The CDR3 DNA reads as TGCAGCGTTGGTCCGAGAACTAATGAAAAACTGTTTTTT. It yields the protein CSVGPRTNEKLFF.

This chain links TRBV4-2 with TRBJ1-1, with 7 nucleotides matching TRBD1. The CDR3 length is 15 residues. The germline gives CDR1 LGHNA, CDR2 YNFKEQ. With 1 base clipped from V and 2 bases from J, the junction kept 4 bases outside the gene matches. The CDR3 spells CASSQVGQINTEAFF. CDR3 bases: TGTGCCAGCAGCCAAGTGGGACAGATTAACACTGAAGCTTTCTTT.

This clone was detected a few times. This chain links TRBV6-5 with TRBJ1-5, with no clear D. The germline V and J ends were trimmed by 9 bases and 6 bases, with 3 bases remaining between them. The germline V gene has CDR1 MNHEY and CDR2 SVGAGI. The CDR3 extends over 9 amino acids. The CDR3 here is CARSQPQHF. CDR3 sequence (DNA): TGTGCCAGGAGTCAGCCCCAGCATTTT.